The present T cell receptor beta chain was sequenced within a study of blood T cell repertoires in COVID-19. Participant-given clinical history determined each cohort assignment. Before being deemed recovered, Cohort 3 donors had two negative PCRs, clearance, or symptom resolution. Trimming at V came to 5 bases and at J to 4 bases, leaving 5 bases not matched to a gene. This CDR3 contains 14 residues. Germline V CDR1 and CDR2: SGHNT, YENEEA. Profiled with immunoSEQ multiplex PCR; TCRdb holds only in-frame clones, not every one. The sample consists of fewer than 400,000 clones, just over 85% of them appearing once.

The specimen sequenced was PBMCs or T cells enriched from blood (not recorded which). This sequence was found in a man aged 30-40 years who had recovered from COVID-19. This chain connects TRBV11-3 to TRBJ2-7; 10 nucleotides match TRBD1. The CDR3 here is CASSGRDRGYEQYF. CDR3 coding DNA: TGTGCCAGCAGCGGTAGGGACAGGGGTTACGAGCAGTACTTC.